This is a list of T cell receptor beta chains from one sample in a study of T cells after yellow fever vaccination. TCRdb re-called the 5' RACE reads with MiXCR, one entry per CDR3 protein. The data contain approximately 85,000 distinct CDR3 sequences, 10% to 15% of them singletons. The sample was CD8+ T cells not binding an NS4B(214-222) dextramer, sorted from PBMCs, taken less than 25 days after the first yellow fever vaccination. The receptors stem from a man aged 18 to 35 who received the YFV17D yellow fever vaccine. Each CDR3 is given with its conserved first and last residue. D genes are given only for firm matches. Where a row states a size, it is once, few, many or the class of an expanded clone; other rows omit it.

d_call,clone_size,v_call,j_call,cdr3_aa,cdr3_nt
TRBD2,-,TRBV7-2,TRBJ2-1,CASSLGVAGGYNEQFF,TGTGCCAGCAGCTTAGGGGTGGCGGGGGGTTACAATGAGCAGTTCTTC
-,-,TRBV29-1,TRBJ2-5,CSVHSGETAQYF,TGCAGCGTGCACTCAGGGGAAACGGCCCAGTACTTC
TRBD1,-,TRBV6-5,TRBJ1-2,CASSYSAGGFYGYTF,TGTGCCAGCAGTTACTCAGCAGGGGGCTTCTATGGCTACACCTTC
-,-,TRBV12-3/TRBV12-4,TRBJ2-2,CASSLRFGAGRTGELFF,TGTGCCAGCAGTTTAAGATTTGGGGCGGGGCGCACCGGGGAGCTGTTTTTT
-,few,TRBV16,TRBJ1-1,CASSLSGMNTEAFF,TGTGCCAGCAGTCTCAGCGGGATGAACACTGAAGCTTTCTTT
-,few,TRBV29-1,TRBJ2-5,CSAQIRGPQETQYF,TGCAGCGCCCAAATTAGGGGACCCCAAGAGACCCAGTACTTC
-,-,TRBV12-3/TRBV12-4,TRBJ2-5,CASSALGRQETQYF,TGTGCCAGCAGTGCGCTGGGACGTCAAGAGACCCAGTACTTC
TRBD2,few,TRBV4-2,TRBJ2-7,CASSQGEGIYEQYF,TGTGCCAGCAGCCAGGGGGAGGGAATCTACGAGCAGTACTTC
-,-,TRBV4-1,TRBJ1-6,CASSQGGPNSPLHF,TGCGCCAGCAGCCAAGGGGGACCTAATTCACCCCTCCACTTT
-,few,TRBV11-3,TRBJ2-3,CASSLWVADTQYF,TGTGCCAGCAGCTTATGGGTTGCAGATACGCAGTATTTT
-,-,TRBV7-2,TRBJ2-7,CASSSPSLEQYF,TGTGCCAGCAGCTCACCCTCTCTCGAGCAGTACTTC